The present T cell receptor (beta chain) was sequenced within a study of beta chain features in type 1 diabetes. This clone occurred a few times. CDR1 is SGHDN, CDR2 FVKESK, per germline. The V gene end was trimmed by 8 bases and the J gene end by 2 bases; junction bases not matched to a gene: 6. This CDR3 contains 13 residues. All of the isolated RNA was reverse transcribed, so expressed TCRB transcripts were sequenced. Sequencing used immunoSEQ multiplex PCR; TCRdb keeps in-frame clones, though not all of them. The sample yields approximately 380,000 clones, around 15% seen once. The receptor comes from a woman between 18 and 30 years old in good health. The sequenced material came from naive CD4+ T cells from blood. This chain connects TRBV14 to TRBJ2-7, with 7 positions matching TRBD1. As DNA, the CDR3 is TGTGCCAGCTCAAGGGGGCTCGCCTACGAGCAGTACTTC. Translating it yields CASSRGLAYEQYF. Full variable domain (remainder filled in from reference TRBV14 and TRBJ2-7): EAGVTQFPSHSVIEKGQTVTLRCDPISGHDNLYWYRRVMGKEIKFLLHFVKESKQDESGMPNNRFLAERTGGTYSTLKVQPAELEDSGVYFCASSRGLAYEQYFGPGTRLTVT.